This passage covers 30 T cell receptor beta chains from one sample sequenced in a study of OX40 agonist ivuxolimab in advanced cancers. Assay used: immunoSEQ multiplex PCR; TCRdb lists only in-frame clones, some missing. Among 90,000 to 100,000 clones listed, around 95% were seen once. The starting material was CD4+ or CD8+ T cells sorted from blood, obtained in a trial of the OX40 agonist ivuxolimab. These receptors originate from an adult with an advanced solid tumor such as melanoma, head and neck, liver or kidney cancer.

The gene calls are TRBV6-5 and TRBJ2-2; unclear D gene. The CDR3 runs to 13 residues. V lost 10 bases to trimming and J lost 7 bases, with 16 bases between them. CDR1 and CDR2 (germline): MNHEY, SVGAGI. The CDR3 region is CATQGPSHGELFF. In nucleotides, the CDR3 is TGTGCCACCCAAGGGCCGTCGCACGGGGAGCTGTTTTTT.

The chain is built from TRBV6-5 and TRBJ2-4; unclear D gene. The CDR3 length is 15 residues. The V end was cut by 6 bases, the J end by 0 bases, with 12 bases between. Germline CDR1 MNHEY, CDR2 SVGAGI. The CDR3 loop reads CASSLTSSAKNIQYF. The CDR3 DNA reads as TGTGCCAGCAGCCTGACCTCCTCAGCCAAAAACATTCAGTACTTC.

The rearrangement uses TRBV11-2 and TRBJ2-7; no clear D. The V end was cut by 3 bases, the J end by 6 bases, with 6 bases between. Germline CDR1 and CDR2: SGHAT and FQNNGV. The CDR3 has 11 residues. The CDR3 nucleotides are TGTGCCAGCAGCTTGGGCCCCGAGCAGTACTTC. This codes for CASSLGPEQYF. Full variable domain (rest looked up from reference TRBV11-2 and TRBJ2-7): EAGVAQSPRYKIIEKRQSVAFWCNPISGHATLYWYQQILGQGPKLLIQFQNNGVVDDSQLPKDRFSAERLKGVDSTLKIQPAKLEDSAVYLCASSLGPEQYFGPGTRLTVT.

The V call is TRBV5-4, the J call TRBJ2-1; 14 nucleotides line up with TRBD2. J gave up 10 bases and V 4 bases, and 7 bases lay outside the gene matches. The CDR3 length is 15 residues. In germline, CDR1 is SGHNT, CDR2 YYREEE (reference sequence). CDR3 coding DNA: TGTGCCAGCAGCCCGGGACTAGCGGGAGAAGAGGAGCAGTTCTTC. Translating it yields CASSPGLAGEEEQFF.

The chain combines TRBV15 with TRBJ1-5; D unclear. Germline V lookup: CDR1 LNHNV, CDR2 YYDKDF (reference sequence). The CDR3 is 15 residues long. The V gene lost 0 bases and the J gene lost 1 base, with 7 bases spanning the gap. The CDR3 bases are TGTGCCACCAGCAGAGATAAGATGAGCAATCAGCCCCAGCATTTT. It yields the protein CATSRDKMSNQPQHF. The whole variable domain, remainder taken from reference TRBV15 and TRBJ1-5, is DAMVIQNPRYQVTQFGKPVTLSCSQTLNHNVMYWYQQKSSQAPKLLFHYYDKDFNNEADTPDNFQSRRPNTSFCFLDIRSPGLGDTAMYLCATSRDKMSNQPQHFGDGTRLSIL.

The chain joins TRBV5-1 to TRBJ1-1; 9 positions agree with TRBD1. Germline V gene sequence: CDR1 SGHRS, CDR2 YFSETQ. The CDR3 has 12 residues. V gave up 7 bases and J gave up 6 bases; unmatched junction bases: 4. The CDR3 DNA reads as TGCGCCAGCCAGGGACAGGGTTCTGAAGCTTTCTTT. Translated: CASQGQGSEAFF.

In its sample, this clone was seen once. The V and J genes are TRBV4-1 and TRBJ2-7; D is uncertain. This CDR3 is 15 amino acids long. CDR1 and CDR2 (germline): MGHRA, YSYEKL. Deletions cut 5 bases from V and 2 bases from J, with 16 bases between. CDR3 nucleotide sequence: TGCGCCAGCAGCTCTCAGAGGATGGGGACCTACGAGCAGTACTTC. Protein: CASSSQRMGTYEQYF.

This clone was detected once. V usage is TRBV7-8 and J usage is TRBJ2-1, with D perhaps being TRBD1 or TRBD2 (5 bases each). The CDR3 is 12 residues long. Trimming shortened V by 4 bases and J by 6 bases, and 7 bases separated the two germline ends. Germline V gene lookup returns CDR1 SGHVS and CDR2 FQNEAQ. The CDR3 is CASSSGPNEQFF. CDR3 DNA sequence: TGTGCCAGCAGCTCGGGACCCAATGAGCAGTTCTTC.

The chain carries TRBV27 and TRBJ2-3; D remains ambiguous. CDR3 size: 13 residues. CDR1 and CDR2 from the germline V gene are MNHEY and SMNVEV (reference sequence). The ends were cut back, 6 bases at V and 5 bases at J, with 12 bases in the middle. CDR3: CASSRLIIDTQYF. DNA for the CDR3: TGTGCCAGCAGCCGCCTCATCATAGATACGCAGTATTTT.

The CDR3: CASSPPDVGEQYF. CDR3 nucleotide sequence: TGCGCCAGCAGCCCTCCCGATGTGGGGGAGCAGTACTTC. V is TRBV4-1 and J is TRBJ2-7, with D hard to call. The CDR3 extends over 13 amino acids. CDR1 MGHRA and CDR2 YSYEKL come from the germline V gene. V gave up 4 bases and J gave up 7 bases, with 14 bases separating them.

This rearrangement joins TRBV19 to TRBJ1-1; D is ambiguous. Trimming removed 1 base at V and 1 base at J, with 7 bases between. Per the germline V gene, CDR1 is LNHDA and CDR2 is SQIVND (reference sequence). The CDR3 has 14 residues. The CDR3 spells CASSIGPENTEAFF. In DNA form, the CDR3 reads TGTGCCAGTAGTATAGGCCCGGAGAACACTGAAGCTTTCTTT.

The chain couples TRBV6-1 to TRBJ2-7, with D possibly called TRBD1 or TRBD2 (5 bases each). The V gene's germline CDR1 is MNHNS and CDR2 SASEGT. The CDR3 extends over 15 amino acids. Trimming removed 7 bases at V and 2 bases at J, with 18 bases between. The CDR3 DNA is TGTGCCAGCAAGCGTCAAGGGGACGGTCCCTACGAGCAGTACTTC. Encoded protein: CASKRQGDGPYEQYF.

This clone is a singleton in its sample. This chain uses TRBV5-6 with TRBJ2-7; 10 bases are shared with TRBD1. The CDR3 loop spans 14 amino acids. Germline V CDR1 and CDR2: SGHDT, YYEEEE. Trimming removed 3 bases from V and 4 bases from J; junction bases left unmatched: 4. The CDR3 loop reads CASSSGTGVYEQYF. Here the CDR3 DNA reads TGTGCCAGCAGCTCCGGGACAGGGGTTTACGAGCAGTACTTC.

The gene calls are TRBV30 and TRBJ1-1, with D unresolved. This CDR3 has 13 amino acids. In germline, CDR1 is GTSNPN, CDR2 SVGIG (reference sequence). V dropped 4 bases and J dropped 4 bases, with 13 bases sitting between them. In nucleotides, the CDR3 is TGTGCCTGGACCGATCTAGAGGGCACTGAAGCTTTCTTT. It specifies CAWTDLEGTEAFF.

This CDR3 reads CASSLAGGPGTDTQYF. The CDR3 DNA reads as TGTGCCAGCAGCTTAGCGGGGGGGCCGGGTACAGATACGCAGTATTTT. The chain couples TRBV13 to TRBJ2-3, with 8 positions matching TRBD2. In germline, CDR1 is PRHDT, CDR2 FYEKMQ (reference sequence). This CDR3 has 16 amino acids. V gave up 1 base and J gave up 3 bases; unmatched junction bases: 6.

This clone was recorded once. This chain links TRBV19 with TRBJ2-1; 7 bases match TRBD2. V was pared by 3 bases and J by 2 bases, with 4 bases of the junction left unmatched. The CDR3 sequence is 15 residues long. CDR1 and CDR2 (germline): LNHDA, SQIVND (reference sequence). DNA of the CDR3: TGTGCCAGTAGTATGACTAGCAGGCCCTACAATGAGCAGTTCTTC. This encodes CASSMTSRPYNEQFF. The full variable domain, with the rest looked up from reference TRBV19 and TRBJ2-1, is DGGITQSPKYLFRKEGQNVTLSCEQNLNHDAMYWYRQDPGQGLRLIYYSQIVNDFQKGDIAEGYSVSREKKESFPLTVTSAQKNPTAFYLCASSMTSRPYNEQFFGPGTRLTVL.

The rearrangement uses TRBV19 and TRBJ2-1; 11 nucleotides match TRBD2. Trimming at V came to 6 bases and at J to 3 bases, leaving 7 bases not matched to a gene. This CDR3 is built from 16 residues. Germline CDR1 and CDR2: LNHDA and SQIVND (reference sequence). CDR3 bases: TGTGCCAGTAGGGATTTAGCGGGAGGGGGCTACAATGAGCAGTTCTTC. This sequence encodes CASRDLAGGGYNEQFF. The full variable domain, in which reference TRBV19 and TRBJ2-1 provide the parts outside the CDR3, is DGGITQSPKYLFRKEGQNVTLSCEQNLNHDAMYWYRQDPGQGLRLIYYSQIVNDFQKGDIAEGYSVSREKKESFPLTVTSAQKNPTAFYLCASRDLAGGGYNEQFFGPGTRLTVL.

The rearrangement links TRBV29-1 to TRBJ1-1; TRBD1 aligns across 11 bases. Losses at the gene ends were 7 bases for V and 8 bases for J; bases not matched to a gene: 12. Germline V lookup: CDR1 SQVTM, CDR2 ANQGSEA. The CDR3 has 14 amino acids. DNA for the CDR3: TGCAGCGCCAGGAGCCGGGACAGGGGGGTAGAAGCTTTCTTT. It yields the protein CSARSRDRGVEAFF.

The rearrangement joins TRBV5-1 to TRBJ2-1; D might be TRBD1 or TRBD2, each matching 7 bases. Between the trimmed V and J ends, which lost 6 bases and 9 bases, there was a span of 16 bases. This CDR3 contains 13 residues. Germline CDR1 reads SGHRS; CDR2 reads YFSETQ. CDR3 DNA sequence: TGCGCCAGCATCCCAGGGGGGGGGCTTGAGCAGTTCTTC. Amino acids: CASIPGGGLEQFF.

The J gene is TRBJ2-2, the V gene TRBV7-9; tentatively, D is TRBD2 (6 bases). V was cut by 5 bases and J by 5 bases, with 18 bases left in between. This CDR3 comprises 16 residues. Germline CDR1 and CDR2: SEHNR and FQNEAQ (reference sequence). CDR3: CASSPGSGPMTGELFF. The CDR3 DNA reads TGTGCCAGCAGCCCAGGTAGCGGACCTATGACCGGGGAGCTGTTTTTT.

This chain links TRBV27 with TRBJ2-3, with 11 bases aligning to TRBD1. This CDR3 is built from 15 residues. Trimming took 0 bases from V and 6 from J; bases not matched to a gene: 2. The germline V gene has CDR1 MNHEY and CDR2 SMNVEV (reference sequence). The CDR3 bases are TGTGCCAGCAGTTTATCGGGGACAGGGGGGGATACGCAGTATTTT. Encoded protein: CASSLSGTGGDTQYF.

The chain is built from TRBV6-5 and TRBJ2-7; D is possibly TRBD1 (6 bases). The V and J ends lost 7 bases and 4 bases respectively, with 17 bases between them. Germline lookup yields CDR1 MNHEY and CDR2 SVGAGI. This CDR3 region has 14 residues. The CDR3 sequence: CASTPRTGQYEQYF. The DNA of the CDR3 is TGTGCCAGCACCCCCCGGACGGGACAATACGAGCAGTACTTC.

This clone is a singleton in its sample. The chain is built from TRBV7-2 and TRBJ1-6, with D unresolved. The CDR3 length is 13 residues. Germline values: CDR1 SGHTA, CDR2 FQGNSA. V lost 1 base and J 7 bases, leaving 5 bases between the germline ends. The chain's CDR3 is CASSLDANSPLHF. CDR3 bases: TGTGCCAGCAGCTTAGACGCAAATTCACCCCTCCACTTT.

This clone has a single count. The chain couples TRBV28 to TRBJ2-7; 8 nucleotides agree with TRBD1. The germline CDR1 and CDR2 sequences are MDHEN and SYDVKM. J was trimmed by 5 bases and V by 7 bases; bases with no gene match: 7. There are 13 residues in the CDR3. DNA of the CDR3: TGTGCCAGCATGGACAGGGTGAACGACGAGCAGTACTTC. This encodes CASMDRVNDEQYF.

V usage is TRBV28 and J usage is TRBJ2-7; D perhaps matches TRBD1 (6 bases). The length of the CDR3 is 15 residues. Trimming removed 2 bases at V and 4 bases at J, with 15 bases between. CDR1 MDHEN and CDR2 SYDVKM come from the germline V gene. CDR3 protein: CASSLTQGPTYEQYF. The CDR3 region has the DNA TGTGCCAGCAGTTTAACCCAGGGGCCCACTTACGAGCAGTACTTC.

The J gene is TRBJ2-3, the V gene TRBV5-1; the match to TRBD2 covers 7 bases. The CDR3 has 13 residues. Trimming at V came to 6 bases and at J to 4 bases, leaving 5 bases not matched to a gene. The germline gives CDR1 SGHRS, CDR2 YFSETQ. CDR3 coding DNA: TGCGCCAGCAATGAACTAGCGCCAGATACGCAGTATTTT. Amino acids: CASNELAPDTQYF.

The chain has TRBV4-1 and TRBJ1-6; D ambiguous. Germline CDR1 MGHRA, CDR2 YSYEKL. The length of the CDR3 is 14 residues. The V gene lost 3 bases and the J gene lost 7 bases, with 10 bases spanning the gap. The chain's CDR3 is CASSQIKGNSPLHF. The CDR3, as DNA: TGCGCCAGCAGCCAGATCAAAGGGAATTCACCCCTCCACTTT.

V gene TRBV6-6 combines with J gene TRBJ1-1, with a tentative D call TRBD1 (5 bases). Germline V CDR1 and CDR2: MNHNY, SVGAGI (reference sequence). V dropped 5 bases and J dropped 7 bases, with 17 bases sitting between them. This CDR3 spans 14 amino acids. Here the CDR3 DNA reads TGTGCCAGCAGTCGCGTGACCCAGGGCATTGAAGCTTTCTTT. Translated: CASSRVTQGIEAFF.

A single count supports this clone. The chain links TRBV6-6 to TRBJ1-1; no firm D call. CDR3 length: 11 residues. Per germline, CDR1 MNHNY and CDR2 SVGAGI (reference sequence). Trimming removed 7 bases at V and 10 bases at J, with 13 bases between. CDR3 amino acids: CASIYGRVAFF. CDR3 nucleotides: TGTGCCAGCATCTACGGGCGTGTAGCTTTCTTT.

This chain uses TRBV19 with TRBJ2-7, with 7 bases lining up with TRBD1. Germline trimming cut 4 bases from V and 0 bases from J; bases unmatched to any gene: 6. Germline CDR1 and CDR2: LNHDA and SQIVND (reference sequence). The CDR3 sequence is 15 residues long. The CDR3 DNA reads TGTGCCAGTAGTACCGCAGGGGGAAGCTCCTACGAGCAGTACTTC. This encodes CASSTAGGSSYEQYF.